A single sample is the source of the 19 T cell receptor beta chains below, sequenced in a study of blood T cell repertoires in COVID-19. Using immunoSEQ multiplex PCR, the repertoire was profiled, and TCRdb retains in-frame clones only, with some absent. The sample gives approximately 87,000 clones, roughly 80% of which show up once; 15% to 17% is in the top ten. The sample taken for sequencing was peripheral blood. These TCRs come from a woman aged 80 or older with acute or convalescent COVID-19.

This clone was recorded once. J is TRBJ2-3 and V is TRBV5-6; TRBD2 matches 8 bases. The J segment lost 5 bases and the V segment lost 3 bases, leaving 20 bases of the junction unmatched. Germline CDR1 is SGHDT and CDR2 is YYEEEE. The CDR3 is made up of 19 amino acids. The CDR3 DNA reads as TGTGCCAGCAGCTCCGCGGGGAAGCGGGGGATCCTCGCGGGAGATACGCAGTATTTT. Amino acids: CASSSAGKRGILAGDTQYF.

The rearrangement joins TRBV15 to TRBJ2-2; 7 bases line up with TRBD2. Germline V gene sequence: CDR1 LNHNV, CDR2 YYDKDF (reference sequence). The length of the CDR3 is 16 residues. V trimming: 1 base; J trimming: 3 bases; junction bases outside the gene matches: 5. The CDR3 coding sequence is TGTGCCACCAGCAGAGGGGAGGGGCGGTACACCGGGGAGCTGTTTTTT. This sequence encodes CATSRGEGRYTGELFF. The variable domain in full, with the rest retrieved from reference TRBV15 and TRBJ2-2, is DAMVIQNPRYQVTQFGKPVTLSCSQTLNHNVMYWYQQKSSQAPKLLFHYYDKDFNNEADTPDNFQSRRPNTSFCFLDIRSPGLGDTAMYLCATSRGEGRYTGELFFGEGSRLTVL.

This clone was counted a few times. CDR3 region: CASSSSGQVSSYEQYF. CDR3 nucleotide sequence: TGTGCCAGCAGTTCCTCTGGACAGGTGAGCTCCTACGAGCAGTACTTC. The V gene is TRBV6-6, the J gene TRBJ2-7, with 7 bases lining up with TRBD1. The CDR3 length is 16 residues. Germline CDR1 MNHNY, CDR2 SVGAGI (reference sequence). Trimming removed 4 bases from V and 0 bases from J; junction bases left unmatched: 9.

The rearrangement joins TRBV19 to TRBJ1-2; 7 bases are a match to TRBD1. Germline trimming cut 5 bases from V and 2 bases from J; bases unmatched to any gene: 11. This CDR3 is built from 16 residues. CDR1 LNHDA and CDR2 SQIVND come from the germline V gene (reference sequence). CDR3 sequence (DNA): TGTGCCAGTAGTCCTCCCGGGACAGCAAAGAACTATGGCTACACCTTC. It is translated as CASSPPGTAKNYGYTF.

J is TRBJ2-7 and V is TRBV11-3; the match to TRBD1 covers 9 bases. Losses at the gene ends were 5 bases for V and 6 bases for J; bases not matched to a gene: 8. CDR1 is SGHNT and CDR2 is YENEEA in the germline V gene. CDR3 length: 14 residues. Written as DNA, the CDR3 is TGTGCCAGCAGCCGGGACAGGGATTCTCGCGAGCAGTACTTC. Amino acids: CASSRDRDSREQYF.

The rearrangement uses TRBV6-5 and TRBJ2-5, with 10 bases lining up with TRBD1. Germline lookup yields CDR1 MNHEY and CDR2 SVGAGI. The junction had 11 bases not matched to a gene; V was cut back by 4 bases and J by 6 bases. The length of the CDR3 is 16 residues. CDR3 coding DNA: TGTGCCAGCAGTTCTGCCGGGACAGGGGCGTTAAAGACCCAGTACTTC. Amino acids: CASSSAGTGALKTQYF.

The chain uses TRBV30 and TRBJ2-7; 8 nucleotides align to TRBD1. The CDR3 totals 12 residues. The V and J ends lost 2 bases and 5 bases, in that order; junction bases with no gene match: 2. Germline V gives CDR1 GTSNPN, CDR2 SVGIG (reference sequence). The CDR3 coding sequence is TGTGCCTGGAGTCAGGACAGGGACGAGCAGTACTTC. Encoded protein: CAWSQDRDEQYF.

CDR3 sequence (DNA): TGTGCCAGCAGCTTAGAGTCGGCAGGGCTTAAGAACGAGCAGTACTTC. This codes for CASSLESAGLKNEQYF. The rearrangement links TRBV7-8 to TRBJ2-7, with D perhaps matching TRBD1 (5 bases). The length of the CDR3 is 16 residues. From germline, CDR1 is SGHVS and CDR2 FQNEAQ. Deletions cut 1 base from V and 5 bases from J, with 18 bases between.

The rearrangement uses TRBV9 and TRBJ1-1; no definite D call. Deletions cut 1 base from V and 4 bases from J, with 17 bases between. The CDR3 has 16 residues. Germline V CDR1 and CDR2: SGDLS, YYNGEE. DNA for the CDR3: TGTGCCAGCAGCGTATCCTCCGGTGGAGGGCGCACTGAAGCTTTCTTT. It is translated as CASSVSSGGGRTEAFF.

About this clone itself: At one end, the junction sequence differs from germline, possibly due to a read error. This rearrangement joins TRBV6-6 to TRBJ2-7, with TRBD1 matching over 10 bases. Germline assignment: CDR1 MNHNY and CDR2 SVGAGI (reference sequence). The CDR3 sequence is 13 residues long. The DNA of the CDR3 is TGTGCCAGCACCCCTACCCGGGACAGGGGTCCCATCTTC. This encodes CASTPTRDRGPIF.

The chain carries TRBV27 and TRBJ2-3, with D tentatively TRBD1 (5 bases). The germline V and J ends were trimmed by 5 bases and 0 bases, with 12 bases remaining between them. Germline CDR1 is MNHEY and CDR2 is SMNVEV (reference sequence). The CDR3 contains 15 residues. DNA of the CDR3: TGTGCCAGCAGTCCAATACAGGCTAGCACAGATACGCAGTATTTT. Its protein product is CASSPIQASTDTQYF.

This clone was counted a single time. The chain is built from TRBV5-1 and TRBJ2-3, with 9 positions matching TRBD1. The trim removed 9 bases at V and 5 bases at J, leaving 13 bases unmatched. The CDR3 is 15 residues long. Germline CDR1 SGHRS, CDR2 YFSETQ. CDR3 in amino acids: CATRPSGTGLDTQYF. CDR3 nucleotide sequence: TGCGCCACTCGACCCTCCGGGACAGGGCTAGATACGCAGTATTTT.

The chain is built from TRBV3-1 (or the pseudogene TRBV3-2) and TRBJ1-2, with 10 bases fitting TRBD1. Germline loops: CDR1 LGHDT, CDR2 YNNKEL (reference sequence). The CDR3 is made up of 15 amino acids. V was pared by 4 bases and J by 7 bases, with 9 bases of the junction left unmatched. CDR3 in amino acids: CASSRSDRGQGGYTF. In nucleotides, the CDR3 is TGTGCCAGCAGCCGATCCGACAGGGGGCAAGGTGGCTACACCTTC.

This clone was detected only a few times. The chain recombines TRBV7-9 with TRBJ1-1, with D possibly matching TRBD1 (5 bases). This CDR3 has 17 amino acids. V was pared by 4 bases and J by 0 bases, with 18 bases between. The germline gives CDR1 SEHNR, CDR2 FQNEAQ (reference sequence). The CDR3 coding sequence is TGTGCCAGCAGCTCCCTGGATAGGGGTCTGTTGAACACTGAAGCTTTCTTT. Amino acids: CASSSLDRGLLNTEAFF.

V gene TRBV7-2 combines with J gene TRBJ2-5; no clear D. In germline, CDR1 is SGHTA, CDR2 FQGNSA. V was clipped by 4 bases and J by 5 bases, with 5 bases between them. This CDR3 contains 11 residues. The DNA for the CDR3 is TGTGCCAGCAGCTCCCTGGAGACCCAGTACTTC. This codes for CASSSLETQYF.

The chain carries TRBV7-2 and TRBJ1-1, with D possibly matching TRBD1 (6 bases). The length of the CDR3 is 15 residues. V was clipped by 3 bases and J by 5 bases, with 16 bases between them. CDR1 SGHTA and CDR2 FQGNSA come from the germline V gene. The CDR3 DNA reads as TGTGCCAGCAGCTTCTTAGGAAGCAGGGGTACTGAAGCTTTCTTT. Its translation: CASSFLGSRGTEAFF.

This clone was picked up one time. The chain combines TRBV27 with TRBJ1-3; TRBD1 is a possible D gene (6 bases). Germline V lookup: CDR1 MNHEY, CDR2 SMNVEV (reference sequence). CDR3 length equals 15 residues. V was cut by 1 base and J by 4 bases, with 11 bases left in between. This CDR3 reads CASSLLPGEGNTIYF. The DNA for the CDR3 is TGTGCCAGCAGTTTATTGCCAGGGGAAGGAAACACCATATATTTT.

The rearrangement uses TRBV5-1 and TRBJ2-5, with TRBD2 identical over 8 bases. V shed 5 bases, J shed 5 bases, and the junction held 14 bases outside the gene matches. Germline values: CDR1 SGHRS, CDR2 YFSETQ. CDR3 size: 16 residues. The CDR3 sequence: CASSPLAGPLRETQYF. DNA for the CDR3: TGCGCCAGCAGTCCCTTAGCGGGGCCGCTGAGGGAGACCCAGTACTTC.

The gene calls are TRBV10-1 and TRBJ2-2; perhaps TRBD2 as D (5 bases). From germline, CDR1 is WNHNN and CDR2 SYGVQD (reference sequence). Trimming took off 8 bases at V and 1 base at J, with 8 bases between the two ends. The CDR3 extends over 13 amino acids. The CDR3 DNA sequence: TGCGCCAGCGGAGGAGGGAACACCGGGGAGCTGTTTTTT. It translates to CASGGGNTGELFF.